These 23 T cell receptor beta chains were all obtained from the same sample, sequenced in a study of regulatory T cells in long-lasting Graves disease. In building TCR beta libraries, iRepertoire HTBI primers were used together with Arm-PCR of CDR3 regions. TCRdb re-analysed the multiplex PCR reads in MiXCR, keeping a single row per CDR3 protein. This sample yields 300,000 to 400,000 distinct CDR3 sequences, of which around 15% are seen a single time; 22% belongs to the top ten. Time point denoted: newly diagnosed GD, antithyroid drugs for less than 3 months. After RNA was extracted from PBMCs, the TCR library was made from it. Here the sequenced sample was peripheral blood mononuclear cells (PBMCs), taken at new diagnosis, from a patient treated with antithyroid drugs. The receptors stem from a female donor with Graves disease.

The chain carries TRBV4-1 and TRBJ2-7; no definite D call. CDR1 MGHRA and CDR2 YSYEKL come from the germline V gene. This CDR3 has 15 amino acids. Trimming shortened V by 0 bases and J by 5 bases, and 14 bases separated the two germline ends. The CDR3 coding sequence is TGCGCCAGCAGCCAAGAAAGGCAGGCGTACCACGAGCAGTACTTC. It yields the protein CASSQERQAYHEQYF.

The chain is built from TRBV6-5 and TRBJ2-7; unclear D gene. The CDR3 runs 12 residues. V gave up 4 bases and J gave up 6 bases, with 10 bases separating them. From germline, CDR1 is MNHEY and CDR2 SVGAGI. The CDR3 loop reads CASSFGVVEQYF. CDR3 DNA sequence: TGTGCCAGCAGTTTTGGGGTTGTCGAGCAGTACTTC.

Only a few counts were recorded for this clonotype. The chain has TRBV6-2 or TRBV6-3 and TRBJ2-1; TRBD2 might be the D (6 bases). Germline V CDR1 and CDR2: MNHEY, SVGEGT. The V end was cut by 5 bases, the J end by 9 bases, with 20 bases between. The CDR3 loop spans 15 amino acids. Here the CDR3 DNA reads TGTGCCAGCAGTGCTCCGGGGGACGAAGGCGGTGAGCAGTTCTTC. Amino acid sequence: CASSAPGDEGGEQFF.

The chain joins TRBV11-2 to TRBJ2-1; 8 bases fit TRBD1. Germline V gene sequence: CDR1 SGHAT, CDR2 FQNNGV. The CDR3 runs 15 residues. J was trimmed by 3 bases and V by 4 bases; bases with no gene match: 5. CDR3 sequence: CASSYGQGGYNEQFF. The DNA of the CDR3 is TGTGCCAGCAGCTACGGACAGGGCGGCTACAATGAGCAGTTCTTC.

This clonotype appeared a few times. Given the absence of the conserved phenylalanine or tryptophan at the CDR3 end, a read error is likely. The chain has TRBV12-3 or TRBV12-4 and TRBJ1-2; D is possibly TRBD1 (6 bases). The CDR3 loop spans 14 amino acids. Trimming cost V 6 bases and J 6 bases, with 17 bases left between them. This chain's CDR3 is CASRTQGSRNGYTS. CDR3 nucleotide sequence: TGTGCCAGCAGGACACAGGGTAGTAGGAATGGCTACACCTCC.

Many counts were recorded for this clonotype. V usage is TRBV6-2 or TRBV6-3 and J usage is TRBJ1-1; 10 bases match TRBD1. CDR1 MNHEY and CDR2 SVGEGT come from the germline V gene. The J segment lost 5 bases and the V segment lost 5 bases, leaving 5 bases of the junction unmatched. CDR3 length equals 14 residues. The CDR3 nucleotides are TGTGCCAGCAGTCTGGACAGGGGGACGACTGAAGCTTTCTTT. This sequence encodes CASSLDRGTTEAFF.

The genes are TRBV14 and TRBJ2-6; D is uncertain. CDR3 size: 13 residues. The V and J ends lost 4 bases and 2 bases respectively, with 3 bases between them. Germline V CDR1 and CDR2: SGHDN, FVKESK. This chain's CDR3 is CASSLPGANVLTF. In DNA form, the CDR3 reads TGTGCCAGCAGCCTACCTGGGGCCAACGTCCTGACTTTC. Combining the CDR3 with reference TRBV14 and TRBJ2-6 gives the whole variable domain EAGVTQFPSHSVIEKGQTVTLRCDPISGHDNLYWYRRVMGKEIKFLLHFVKESKQDESGMPNNRFLAERTGGTYSTLKVQPAELEDSGVYFCASSLPGANVLTFGAGSRLTVL.

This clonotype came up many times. The CDR3 sequence is CATSGIDTQYF. In DNA, the CDR3 is TGTGCCACCAGTGGGATAGATACGCAGTATTTT. The genes are TRBV15 and TRBJ2-3; no clear D gene. This CDR3 contains 11 residues. The germline CDR1 and CDR2 sequences are LNHNV and YYDKDF (reference sequence). V lost 6 bases and J lost 5, with 6 bases in between.

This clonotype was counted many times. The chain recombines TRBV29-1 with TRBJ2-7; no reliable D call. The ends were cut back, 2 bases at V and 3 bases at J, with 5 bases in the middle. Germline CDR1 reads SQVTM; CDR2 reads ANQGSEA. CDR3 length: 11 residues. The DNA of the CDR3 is TGCAGCGTTGAATCGGACTACGAGCAGTACTTC. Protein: CSVESDYEQYF.

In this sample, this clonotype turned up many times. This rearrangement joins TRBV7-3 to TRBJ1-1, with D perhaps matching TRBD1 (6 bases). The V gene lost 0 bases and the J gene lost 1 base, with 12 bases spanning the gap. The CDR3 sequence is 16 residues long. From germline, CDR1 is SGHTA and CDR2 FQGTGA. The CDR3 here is CASSLTPQGWNTEAFF. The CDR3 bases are TGTGCCAGCAGCTTAACCCCTCAGGGGTGGAACACTGAAGCTTTCTTT.

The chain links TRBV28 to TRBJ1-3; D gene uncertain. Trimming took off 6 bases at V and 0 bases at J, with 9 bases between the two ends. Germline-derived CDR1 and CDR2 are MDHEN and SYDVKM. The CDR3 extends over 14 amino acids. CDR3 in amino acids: CASRKPTSGNTIYF. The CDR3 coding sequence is TGTGCCAGCAGAAAACCGACCTCTGGAAACACCATATATTTT.

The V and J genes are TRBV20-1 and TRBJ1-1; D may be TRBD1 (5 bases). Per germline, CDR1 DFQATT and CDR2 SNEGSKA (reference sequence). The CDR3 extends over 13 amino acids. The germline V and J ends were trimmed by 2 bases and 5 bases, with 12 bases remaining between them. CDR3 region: CSARRGLGTEAFF. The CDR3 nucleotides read TGCAGTGCTAGAAGGGGTTTAGGGACTGAAGCTTTCTTT.

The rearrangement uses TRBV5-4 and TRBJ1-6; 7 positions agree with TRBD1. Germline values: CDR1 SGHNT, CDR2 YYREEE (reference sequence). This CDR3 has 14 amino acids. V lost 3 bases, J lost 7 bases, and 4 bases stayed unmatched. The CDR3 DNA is TGTGCCAGCAGCTCGACAGGGCCCAATTCACCCCTCCACTTT. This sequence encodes CASSSTGPNSPLHF.

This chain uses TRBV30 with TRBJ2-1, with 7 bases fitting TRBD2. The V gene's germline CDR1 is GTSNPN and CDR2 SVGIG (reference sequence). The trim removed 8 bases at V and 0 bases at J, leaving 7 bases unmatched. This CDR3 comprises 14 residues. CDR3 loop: CARTKRDSYNEQFF. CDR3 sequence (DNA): TGTGCCCGCACAAAGCGGGACTCCTACAATGAGCAGTTCTTC.

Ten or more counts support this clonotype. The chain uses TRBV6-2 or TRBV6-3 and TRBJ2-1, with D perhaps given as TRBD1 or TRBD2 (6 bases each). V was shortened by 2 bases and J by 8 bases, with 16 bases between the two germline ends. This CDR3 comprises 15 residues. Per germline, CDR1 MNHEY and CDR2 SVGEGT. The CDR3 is CASSYGGGNRDEQFF. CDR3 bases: TGTGCCAGCAGTTACGGAGGGGGGAACCGCGATGAGCAGTTCTTC.

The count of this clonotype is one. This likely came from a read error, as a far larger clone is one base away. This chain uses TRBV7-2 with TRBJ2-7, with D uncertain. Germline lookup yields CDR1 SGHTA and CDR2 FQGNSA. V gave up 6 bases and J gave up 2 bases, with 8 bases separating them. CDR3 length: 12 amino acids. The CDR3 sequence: CASSEQTYEQYF. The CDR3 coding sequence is TGTGCCAGCAGTGAACAGACCTACGAGCAGTACTTC.

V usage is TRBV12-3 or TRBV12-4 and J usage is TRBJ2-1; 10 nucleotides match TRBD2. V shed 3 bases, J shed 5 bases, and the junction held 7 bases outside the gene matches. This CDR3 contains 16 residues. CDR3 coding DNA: TGTGCCAGCAGTTTCCTACGGACTAGCGGCCACAATGAGCAGTTCTTC. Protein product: CASSFLRTSGHNEQFF.

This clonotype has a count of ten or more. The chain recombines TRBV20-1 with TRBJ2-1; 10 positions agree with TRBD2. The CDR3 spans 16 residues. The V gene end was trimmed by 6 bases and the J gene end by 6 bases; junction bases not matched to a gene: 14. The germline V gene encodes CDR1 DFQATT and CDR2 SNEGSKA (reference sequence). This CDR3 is CSAKRASGSHSNEQFF. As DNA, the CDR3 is TGCAGTGCCAAGAGGGCTAGCGGGAGCCATTCCAATGAGCAGTTCTTC.

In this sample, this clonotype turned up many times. Here the CDR3 DNA reads TGCAGTGCTAGAGATAGCGCCAGGGCAGGCTATGGCTACACCTTC. Its translation: CSARDSARAGYGYTF. The rearrangement links TRBV20-1 to TRBJ1-2, with a weak D call TRBD1 (5 bases). This CDR3 comprises 15 residues. Trimming removed 0 bases at V and 4 bases at J, with 15 bases between. The germline gives CDR1 DFQATT, CDR2 SNEGSKA (reference sequence).

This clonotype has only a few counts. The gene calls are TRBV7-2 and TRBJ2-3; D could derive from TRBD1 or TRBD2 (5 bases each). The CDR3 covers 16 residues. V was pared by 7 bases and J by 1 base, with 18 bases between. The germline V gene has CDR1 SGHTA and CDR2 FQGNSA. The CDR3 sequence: CASTPAGLGGTDTQYF. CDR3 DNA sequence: TGTGCCAGCACGCCGGCGGGCCTAGGGGGCACAGATACGCAGTATTTT.

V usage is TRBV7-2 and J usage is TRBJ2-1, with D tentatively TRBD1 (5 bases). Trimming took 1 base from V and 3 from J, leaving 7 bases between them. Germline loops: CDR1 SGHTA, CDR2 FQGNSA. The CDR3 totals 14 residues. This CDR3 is CASSLEDIYNEQFF. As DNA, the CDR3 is TGTGCCAGCAGCTTAGAGGACATCTACAATGAGCAGTTCTTC.

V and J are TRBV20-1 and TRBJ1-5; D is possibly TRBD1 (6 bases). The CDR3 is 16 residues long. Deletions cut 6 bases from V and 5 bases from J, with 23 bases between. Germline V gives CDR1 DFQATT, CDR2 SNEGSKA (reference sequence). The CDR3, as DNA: TGCAGTGCCCACAAGGAGGCGGAACAGGGATATCAGCCCCAGCATTTT. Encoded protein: CSAHKEAEQGYQPQHF.

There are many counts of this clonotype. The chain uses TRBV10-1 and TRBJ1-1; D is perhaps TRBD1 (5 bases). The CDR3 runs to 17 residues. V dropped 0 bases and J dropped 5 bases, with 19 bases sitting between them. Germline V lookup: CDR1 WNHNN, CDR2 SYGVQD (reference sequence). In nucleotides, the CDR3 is TGCGCCAGCAGTGAGTCGGGTTCCTGGGGGGTCCGGACTGAAGCTTTCTTT. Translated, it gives CASSESGSWGVRTEAFF.